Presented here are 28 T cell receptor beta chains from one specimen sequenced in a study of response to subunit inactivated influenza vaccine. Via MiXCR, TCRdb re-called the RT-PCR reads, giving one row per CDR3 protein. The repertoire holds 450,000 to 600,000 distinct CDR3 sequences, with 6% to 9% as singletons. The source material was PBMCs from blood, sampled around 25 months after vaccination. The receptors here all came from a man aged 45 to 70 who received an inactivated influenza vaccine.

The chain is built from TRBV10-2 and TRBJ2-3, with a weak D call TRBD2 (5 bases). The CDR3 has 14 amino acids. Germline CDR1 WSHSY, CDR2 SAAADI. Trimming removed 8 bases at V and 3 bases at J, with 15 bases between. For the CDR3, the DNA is TGCGCCAGCGGGAGTGGGCTTCAGACAGATACGCAGTATTTT. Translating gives CASGSGLQTDTQYF.

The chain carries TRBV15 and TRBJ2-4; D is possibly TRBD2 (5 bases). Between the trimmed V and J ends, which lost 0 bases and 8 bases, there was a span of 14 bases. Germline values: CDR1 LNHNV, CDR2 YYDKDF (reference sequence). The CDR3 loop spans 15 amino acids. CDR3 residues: CATSRDSVPGDIQYF. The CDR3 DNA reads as TGTGCCACCAGCAGAGATAGCGTCCCGGGTGACATTCAGTACTTC.

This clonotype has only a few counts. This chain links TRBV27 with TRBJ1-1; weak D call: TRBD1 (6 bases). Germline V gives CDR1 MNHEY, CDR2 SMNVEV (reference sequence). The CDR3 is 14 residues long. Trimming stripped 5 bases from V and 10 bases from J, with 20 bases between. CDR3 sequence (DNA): TGTGCCAGCAGTATTTTCGGGGGGCGCGGGGGAGCTTTCTTT. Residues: CASSIFGGRGGAFF.

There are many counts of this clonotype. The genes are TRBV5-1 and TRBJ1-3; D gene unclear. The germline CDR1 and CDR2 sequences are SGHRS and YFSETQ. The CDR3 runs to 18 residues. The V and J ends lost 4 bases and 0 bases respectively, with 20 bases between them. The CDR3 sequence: CASSRTHLASNSGNTIYF. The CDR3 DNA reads TGCGCCAGCAGCCGTACCCACCTTGCCAGCAACTCTGGAAACACCATATATTTT.

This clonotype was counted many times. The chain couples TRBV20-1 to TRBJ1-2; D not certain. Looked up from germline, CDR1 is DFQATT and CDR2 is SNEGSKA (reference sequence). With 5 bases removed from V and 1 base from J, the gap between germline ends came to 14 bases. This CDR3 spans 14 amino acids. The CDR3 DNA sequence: TGCAGTGCTCCCTCGGCAGGTTTTAACTATGGCTACACCTTC. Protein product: CSAPSAGFNYGYTF.

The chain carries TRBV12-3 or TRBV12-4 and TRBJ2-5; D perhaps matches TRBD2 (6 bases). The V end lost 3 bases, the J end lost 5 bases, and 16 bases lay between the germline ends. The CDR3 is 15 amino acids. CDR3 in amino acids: CASSFIGTPPETQYF. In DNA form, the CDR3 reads TGTGCCAGCAGTTTTATCGGGACTCCGCCGGAGACCCAGTACTTC.

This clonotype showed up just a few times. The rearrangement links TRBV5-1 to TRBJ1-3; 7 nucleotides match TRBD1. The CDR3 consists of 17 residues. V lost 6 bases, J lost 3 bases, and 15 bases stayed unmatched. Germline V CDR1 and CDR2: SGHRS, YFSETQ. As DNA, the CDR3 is TGCGCCAGCACCTCAGACGCCCCAGGGGGACTTGGAAACACCATATATTTT. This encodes CASTSDAPGGLGNTIYF. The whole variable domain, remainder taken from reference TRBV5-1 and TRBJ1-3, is KAGVTQTPRYLIKTRGQQVTLSCSPISGHRSVSWYQQTPGQGLQFLFEYFSETQRNKGNFPGRFSGRQFSNSRSEMNVSTLELGDSALYLCASTSDAPGGLGNTIYFGEGSWLTVV.

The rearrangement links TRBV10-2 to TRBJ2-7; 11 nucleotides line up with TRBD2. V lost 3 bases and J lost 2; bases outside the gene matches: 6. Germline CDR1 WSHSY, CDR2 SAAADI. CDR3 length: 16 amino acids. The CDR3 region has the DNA TGCGCCAGCAGTGAATCAGTAGCGGGGGGGACCTACGAGCAGTACTTC. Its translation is CASSESVAGGTYEQYF.

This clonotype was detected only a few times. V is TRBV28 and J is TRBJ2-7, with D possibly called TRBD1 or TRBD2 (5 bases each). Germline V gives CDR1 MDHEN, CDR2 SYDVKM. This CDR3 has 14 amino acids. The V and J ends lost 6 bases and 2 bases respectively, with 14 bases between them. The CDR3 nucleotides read TGTGCCAGCAGGGGACCCTATCGACCCTACGAGCAGTACTTC. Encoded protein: CASRGPYRPYEQYF.

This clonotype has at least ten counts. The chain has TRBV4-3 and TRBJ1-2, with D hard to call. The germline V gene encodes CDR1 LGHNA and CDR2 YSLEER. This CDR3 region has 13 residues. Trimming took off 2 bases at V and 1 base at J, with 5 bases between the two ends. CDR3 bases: TGCGCCAGCAGCCAACGGTTTAACTATGGCTACACCTTC. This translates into CASSQRFNYGYTF.

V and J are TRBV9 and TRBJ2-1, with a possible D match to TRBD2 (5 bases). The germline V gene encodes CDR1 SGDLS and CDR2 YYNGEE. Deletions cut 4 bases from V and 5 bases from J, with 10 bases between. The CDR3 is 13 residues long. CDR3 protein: CASSLRLNNEQFF. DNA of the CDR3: TGTGCCAGCAGCTTAAGACTAAACAATGAGCAGTTCTTC. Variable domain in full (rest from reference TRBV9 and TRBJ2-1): DSGVTQTPKHLITATGQRVTLRCSPRSGDLSVYWYQQSLDQGLQFLIQYYNGEERAKGNILERFSAQQFPDLHSELNLSSLELGDSALYFCASSLRLNNEQFFGPGTRLTVL.

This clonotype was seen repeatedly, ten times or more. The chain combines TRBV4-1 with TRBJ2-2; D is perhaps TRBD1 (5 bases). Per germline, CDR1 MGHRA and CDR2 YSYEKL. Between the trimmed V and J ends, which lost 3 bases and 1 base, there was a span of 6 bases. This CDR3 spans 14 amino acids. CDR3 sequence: CASSHRENTGELFF. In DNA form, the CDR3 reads TGCGCCAGCAGCCACAGGGAGAACACCGGGGAGCTGTTTTTT.

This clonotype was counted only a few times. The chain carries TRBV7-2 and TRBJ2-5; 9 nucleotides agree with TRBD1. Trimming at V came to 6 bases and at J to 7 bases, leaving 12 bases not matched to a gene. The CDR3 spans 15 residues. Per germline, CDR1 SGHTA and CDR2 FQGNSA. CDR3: CASSPGTGQFGTQYF. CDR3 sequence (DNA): TGTGCCAGCAGTCCAGGGACAGGGCAATTTGGGACCCAGTACTTC. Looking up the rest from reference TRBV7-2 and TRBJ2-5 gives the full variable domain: GAGVSQSPSNKVTEKGKDVELRCDPISGHTALYWYRQSLGQGLEFLIYFQGNSAPDKSGLPSDRFSAERTGGSVSTLTIQRTQQEDSAVYLCASSPGTGQFGTQYFGPGTRLLVL.

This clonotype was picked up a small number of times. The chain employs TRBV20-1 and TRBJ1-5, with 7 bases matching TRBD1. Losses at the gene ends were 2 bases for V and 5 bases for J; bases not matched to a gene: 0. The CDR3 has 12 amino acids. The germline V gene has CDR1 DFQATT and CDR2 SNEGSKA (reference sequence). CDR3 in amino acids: CSARQGDQPQHF. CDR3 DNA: TGCAGTGCTAGACAGGGGGATCAGCCCCAGCATTTT.

CDR3 amino acids: CASSLAMASGGGQYF. CDR3 DNA: TGTGCCAGCAGCTTAGCGATGGCCAGTGGAGGGGGGCAGTACTTC. The chain recombines TRBV7-2 with TRBJ2-7, with D perhaps being TRBD1 or TRBD2 (6 bases each). Trimming removed 0 bases from V and 9 bases from J, with 18 bases in between. Germline CDR1 is SGHTA and CDR2 is FQGNSA. This CDR3 has 15 amino acids.

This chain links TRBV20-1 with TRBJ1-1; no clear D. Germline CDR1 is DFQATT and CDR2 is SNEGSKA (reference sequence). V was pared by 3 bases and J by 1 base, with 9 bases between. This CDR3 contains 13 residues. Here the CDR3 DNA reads TGCAGTGCTAGTTTGTCGAGGAACACTGAAGCTTTCTTT. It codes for CSASLSRNTEAFF.

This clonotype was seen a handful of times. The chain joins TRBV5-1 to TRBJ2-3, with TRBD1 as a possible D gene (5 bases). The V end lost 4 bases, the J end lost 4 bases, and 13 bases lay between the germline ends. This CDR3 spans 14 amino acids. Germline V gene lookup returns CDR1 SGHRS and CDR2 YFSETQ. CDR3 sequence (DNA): TGCGCCAGCAGCAGGAGCAGGGTTTCAGATACGCAGTATTTT. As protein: CASSRSRVSDTQYF.

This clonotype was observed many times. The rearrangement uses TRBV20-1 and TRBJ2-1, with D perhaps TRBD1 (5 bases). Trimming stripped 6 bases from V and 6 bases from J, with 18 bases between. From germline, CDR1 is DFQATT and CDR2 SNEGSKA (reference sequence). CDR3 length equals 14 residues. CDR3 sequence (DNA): TGCAGTGCCAACGTTATGGGGCGCCGCAATGAGCAGTTCTTC. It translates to CSANVMGRRNEQFF.

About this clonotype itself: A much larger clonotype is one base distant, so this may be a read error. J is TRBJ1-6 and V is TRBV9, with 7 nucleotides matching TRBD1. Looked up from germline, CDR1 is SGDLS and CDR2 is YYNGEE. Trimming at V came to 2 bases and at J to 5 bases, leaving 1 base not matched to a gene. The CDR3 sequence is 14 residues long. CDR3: CASSVTGDNSPLHF. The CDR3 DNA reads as TGTGCCAGCAGCGTCACAGGGGATAATTCACCCCTCCACTTT.

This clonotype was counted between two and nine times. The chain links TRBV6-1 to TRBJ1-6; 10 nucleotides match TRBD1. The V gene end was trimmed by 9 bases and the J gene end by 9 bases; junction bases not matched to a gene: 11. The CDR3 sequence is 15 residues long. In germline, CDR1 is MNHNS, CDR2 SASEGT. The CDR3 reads CASDTGQGRTSPLHF. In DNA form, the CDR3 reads TGTGCCAGTGATACGGGACAGGGGAGGACTTCACCCCTCCACTTT.

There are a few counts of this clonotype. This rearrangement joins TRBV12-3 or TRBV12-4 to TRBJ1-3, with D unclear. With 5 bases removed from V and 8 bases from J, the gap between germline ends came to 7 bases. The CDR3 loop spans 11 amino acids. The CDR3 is CASSPTHTIYF. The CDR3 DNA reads TGTGCCAGCAGTCCGACCCACACCATATATTTT.

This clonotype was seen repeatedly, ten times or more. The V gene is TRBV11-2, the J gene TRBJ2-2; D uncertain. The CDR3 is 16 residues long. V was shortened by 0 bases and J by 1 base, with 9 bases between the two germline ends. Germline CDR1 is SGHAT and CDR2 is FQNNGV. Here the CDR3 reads CASSLDRARNTGELFF. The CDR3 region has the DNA TGTGCCAGCAGCTTAGATCGAGCCCGGAACACCGGGGAGCTGTTTTTT.

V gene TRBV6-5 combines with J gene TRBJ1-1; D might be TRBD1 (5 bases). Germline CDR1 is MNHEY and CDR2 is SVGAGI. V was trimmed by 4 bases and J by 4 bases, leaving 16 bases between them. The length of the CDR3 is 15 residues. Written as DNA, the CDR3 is TGTGCCAGCAGTTTCACGACGGGCGGGGGCACTGAAGCTTTCTTT. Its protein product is CASSFTTGGGTEAFF.

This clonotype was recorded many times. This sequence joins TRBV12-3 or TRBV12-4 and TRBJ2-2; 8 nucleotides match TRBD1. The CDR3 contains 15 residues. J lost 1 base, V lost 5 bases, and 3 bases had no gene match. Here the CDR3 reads CASSPDRGNTGELFF. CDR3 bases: TGTGCCAGCAGTCCCGACAGGGGGAACACCGGGGAGCTGTTTTTT.

CDR3 nucleotide sequence: TGTGCCAGCAGGACCGGACAGGGGGGTCAGCCCCAGCATTTT. It yields the protein CASRTGQGGQPQHF. The rearrangement joins TRBV12-3 or TRBV12-4 to TRBJ1-5; TRBD1 matches at 10 bases. This CDR3 contains 14 residues. Unmatched junction bases numbered 5, after V lost 6 bases and J lost 6 bases.

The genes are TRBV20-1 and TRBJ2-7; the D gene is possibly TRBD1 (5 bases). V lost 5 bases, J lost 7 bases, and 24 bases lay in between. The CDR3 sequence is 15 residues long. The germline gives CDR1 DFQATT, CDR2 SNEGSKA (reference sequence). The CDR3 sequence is CSAFPGRERVGEQYF. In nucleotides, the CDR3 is TGCAGTGCTTTCCCCGGCAGGGAACGAGTCGGGGAGCAGTACTTC.

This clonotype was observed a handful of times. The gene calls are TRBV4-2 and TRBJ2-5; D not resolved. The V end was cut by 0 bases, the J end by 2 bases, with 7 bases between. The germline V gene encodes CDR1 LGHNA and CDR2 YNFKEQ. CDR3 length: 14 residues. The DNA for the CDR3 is TGTGCCAGCAGCCAAGAGGTGGTACAAGAGACCCAGTACTTC. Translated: CASSQEVVQETQYF.

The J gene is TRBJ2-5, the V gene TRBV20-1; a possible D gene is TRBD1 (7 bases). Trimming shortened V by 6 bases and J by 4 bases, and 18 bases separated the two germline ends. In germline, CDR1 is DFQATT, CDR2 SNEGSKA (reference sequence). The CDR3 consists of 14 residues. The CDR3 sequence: CSAPNAQGGETQYF. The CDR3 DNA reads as TGCAGTGCGCCCAACGCCCAGGGGGGAGAGACCCAGTACTTC.